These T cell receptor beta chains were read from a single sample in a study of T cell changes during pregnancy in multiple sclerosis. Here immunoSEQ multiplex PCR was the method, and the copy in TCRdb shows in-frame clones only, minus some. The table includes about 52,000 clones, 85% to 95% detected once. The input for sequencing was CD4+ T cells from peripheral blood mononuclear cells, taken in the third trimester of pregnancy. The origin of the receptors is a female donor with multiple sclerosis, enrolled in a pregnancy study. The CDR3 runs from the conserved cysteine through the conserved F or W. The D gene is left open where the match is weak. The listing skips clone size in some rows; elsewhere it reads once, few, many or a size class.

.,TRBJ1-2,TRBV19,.,TGTGCCAGTACCGGGATCGGGCCGAAGCTTAACTATGGCTACACCTTC,CASTGIGPKLNYGYTF
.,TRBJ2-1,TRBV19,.,TGTGCCAGTAGTTACCGGGACAACTACAATGAGCAGTTCTTC,CASSYRDNYNEQFF
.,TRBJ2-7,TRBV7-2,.,TGTGCCAGCAGCCCCCCTTCGTGGAGCTCCTACGAGCAGTACTTC,CASSPPSWSSYEQYF
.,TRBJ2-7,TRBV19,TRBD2,TGTGCCTGGAGGGAGGGAAGTTACGAGCAGTACTTC,CAWREGSYEQYF
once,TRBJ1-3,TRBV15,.,TGTGCCACCAGCAGAGGGGGGGGCTCTGGAAACACCATATATTTT,CATSRGGGSGNTIYF
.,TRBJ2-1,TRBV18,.,TGTGCCAGCGAACAGGGGGGGTATGAGCAGTTCTTC,CASEQGGYEQFF
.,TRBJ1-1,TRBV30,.,TGTGCCTGGAGTGCCCCCTTCCGGGGAGCCGGAAACACTGAAGCTTTCTTT,CAWSAPFRGAGNTEAFF
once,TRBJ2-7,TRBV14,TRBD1,TGTGCCAGCAGCTACGGACAGGTGGGGAATGGGGAGCAGTACTTC,CASSYGQVGNGEQYF
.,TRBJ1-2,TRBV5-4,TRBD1,TGTGCCAGCAGCACCGGGACAGCGAGGACCTATGGCTACACCTTC,CASSTGTARTYGYTF
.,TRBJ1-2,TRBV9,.,TGTGCCAGCAGCCCCCTTGACACGAAAACCTATGGCTACACCTTC,CASSPLDTKTYGYTF
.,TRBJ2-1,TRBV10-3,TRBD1,TGTGCCATCAGCCAGGGGGACTACAATGAGCAGTTCTTC,CAISQGDYNEQFF
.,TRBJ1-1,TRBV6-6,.,TGTGCCAGCAGGGGGGGGGTCCTGGAGCACACTGAAGCTTTCTTT,CASRGGVLEHTEAFF
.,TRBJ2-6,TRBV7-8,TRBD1,TGTGCCAGCAGCTTCGCCGGCAGGGGGCAGGGAGGGGCCAACGTCCTGACTTTC,CASSFAGRGQGGANVLTF
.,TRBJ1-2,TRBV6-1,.,TGTGCCATCAACGACAGGCTAGCTAACTATGGCTACACCTTC,CAINDRLANYGYTF
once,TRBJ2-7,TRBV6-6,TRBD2,TGTGCCAGCAGTGGGGGACTAGCGGGCTCTTTGGGTGAAAACTTC,CASSGGLAGSLGENF
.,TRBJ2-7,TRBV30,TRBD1,TGTGCCTGGACGGCAGGGGGCCAGGTCTACGAGCAGTACTTC,CAWTAGGQVYEQYF
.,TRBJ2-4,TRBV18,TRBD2,TGTGCCAGCTCTAGCGGGTTAGCCAAAAACATTCAGTACTTC,CASSSGLAKNIQYF
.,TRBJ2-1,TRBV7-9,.,TGTGCCAGCAGCTTACAGAGGCCCTACAATGAGCAGTTCTTC,CASSLQRPYNEQFF
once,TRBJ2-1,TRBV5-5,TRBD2,TGTGCCAGCAGTACACTAGCGGGGGGCTTTGAGCAGTTCTTC,CASSTLAGGFEQFF
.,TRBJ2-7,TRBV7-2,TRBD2,TGTGCCAGCAGCTTAGCGGGGGGGAAAGGGGAGCAGTACTTC,CASSLAGGKGEQYF
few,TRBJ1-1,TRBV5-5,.,TGTGCCAGCAGCTTGGAAGCGGGCCCTAGGAGCACTGAAGCTTTCTTT,CASSLEAGPRSTEAFF
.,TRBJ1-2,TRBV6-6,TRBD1,TGTGCCAGCAGCGACAGGGGGGGGGATAACTATGGCTACACCTTC,CASSDRGGDNYGYTF
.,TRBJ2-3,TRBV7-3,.,TGTGCCAGCAGCTCCCAGGGGTTGGCAGATACGCAGTATTTT,CASSSQGLADTQYF
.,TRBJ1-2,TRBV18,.,TGTGCCAGCTCACCACCGAGGCCAGGGTCCTATGGCTACACCTTC,CASSPPRPGSYGYTF
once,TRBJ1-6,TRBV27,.,TGTGCCAGCAGCTGGGCGACAGGCTCGAGCTCCTATAATTCACCCCTCCACTTT,CASSWATGSSSYNSPLHF
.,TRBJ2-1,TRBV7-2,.,TGTGCCAGCAGCCCGAGGGACATACTAGGAGAGCAGTTCTTC,CASSPRDILGEQFF
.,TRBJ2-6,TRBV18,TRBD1,TGTGCCAGCTCACCAGCAGGGGGCTCGGGTGGGGCCAACGTCCTGACTTTC,CASSPAGGSGGANVLTF
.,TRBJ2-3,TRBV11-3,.,TGTGCCAGCAGCTTGCAGCAGGGCACAGATACGCAGTATTTT,CASSLQQGTDTQYF
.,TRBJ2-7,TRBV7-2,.,TGTGCCAGCAGCCGGACTACCTACGAGCAGTACTTC,CASSRTTYEQYF
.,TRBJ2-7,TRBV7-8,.,TGTGCCAGCAGCTTATCAGGGGTCGAGCAGTACTTC,CASSLSGVEQYF
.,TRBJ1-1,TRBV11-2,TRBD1,TGTGCCAGCAGCTTTGGGACAGCGAACACTGAAGCTTTCTTT,CASSFGTANTEAFF
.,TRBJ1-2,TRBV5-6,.,TGTGCCAGCAGCTTGGCCTCAGAGGGAGGCTATGGCTACACCTTC,CASSLASEGGYGYTF
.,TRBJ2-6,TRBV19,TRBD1,TGTGCCAGTAGTATAGATACGGTTCCAGGGGGCTCTGGGGCCAACGTCCTGACTTTC,CASSIDTVPGGSGANVLTF
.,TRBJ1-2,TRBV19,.,TGTGCCAGTAGTCCGCTACGCAGGGACAATGGCTACACCTTC,CASSPLRRDNGYTF
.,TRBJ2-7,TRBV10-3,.,TGTGCCATCAGTGGCCGGAAAGTTGAGGGCTACGAGCAGTACTTC,CAISGRKVEGYEQYF
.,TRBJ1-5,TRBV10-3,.,TGTGCCATCAGCGTCAGGGGCAATCAGCCCCAGCATTTT,CAISVRGNQPQHF
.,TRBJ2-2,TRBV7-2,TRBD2,TGTGCCAGCAGCTTTAGCACTAGCGGGGGCACCGGGGAGCTGTTTTTT,CASSFSTSGGTGELFF
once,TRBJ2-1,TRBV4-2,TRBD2,TGTGCCAGCAGCCGACAGCGGGGTAGCTCCTACAATGAGCAGTTCTTC,CASSRQRGSSYNEQFF
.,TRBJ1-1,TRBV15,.,TGTGCCACCAGCACTCAGAGGGACACTGAAGCTTTCTTT,CATSTQRDTEAFF
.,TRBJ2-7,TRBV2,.,TGTGCCAGCAAACGGACAGCCTACTACGAGCAGTACTTC,CASKRTAYYEQYF
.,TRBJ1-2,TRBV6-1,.,TGTGCCAGCAGTGACGACTCAATTGGGAACTATGGCTACACCTTC,CASSDDSIGNYGYTF
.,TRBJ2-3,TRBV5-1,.,TGCGCCAGCAGCTTGATTGCCCAGAGCACAGATACGCAGTATTTT,CASSLIAQSTDTQYF
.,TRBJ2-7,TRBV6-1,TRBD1,TGTGCCAGCAGTGCCGGGACAGTTAGTACCTACGAGCAGTACTTC,CASSAGTVSTYEQYF
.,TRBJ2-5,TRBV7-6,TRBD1,TGTGCCAGCAGCCCGGGGACAGTACAAGAGACCCAGTACTTC,CASSPGTVQETQYF
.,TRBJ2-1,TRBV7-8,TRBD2,TGTGCCAGCAGCCCAGCGGGGGCGGTTGAGCAGTTCTTC,CASSPAGAVEQFF
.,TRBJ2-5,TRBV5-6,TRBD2,TGTGCCAGCAGCCGCGGGACTAGGAATTGGGAGACCCAGTACTTC,CASSRGTRNWETQYF
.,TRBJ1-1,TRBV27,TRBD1,TGTGCCAGCAGTCCAGACAGGGGGCGGGTTAACACTGAAGCTTTCTTT,CASSPDRGRVNTEAFF
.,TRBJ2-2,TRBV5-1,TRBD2,TGCGCCAGCAGCCCCTTTAGCGGGGGGGCCGGGGAGCTGTTTTTT,CASSPFSGGAGELFF
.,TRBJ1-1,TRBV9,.,TGTGCCAGCAGCGGTGAACAGGCAGGCAGCACTGAAGCTTTCTTT,CASSGEQAGSTEAFF
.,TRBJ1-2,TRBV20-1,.,TGCAGTGCTAGCAGGGGCTATGGCTACACCTTC,CSASRGYGYTF
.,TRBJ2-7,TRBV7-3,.,TGTGCCAGCAGCTTAACAGGGACACAGGACGAGCAGTACTTC,CASSLTGTQDEQYF
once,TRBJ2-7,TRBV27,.,TGTGCCAGCAGTTTATCTGGCAGGACCTACGAGCAGTACTTC,CASSLSGRTYEQYF
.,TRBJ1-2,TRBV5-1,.,TGCGCCAGCAGTTTACAGGCTTCCGGGGGGTATGGCTACACCTTC,CASSLQASGGYGYTF